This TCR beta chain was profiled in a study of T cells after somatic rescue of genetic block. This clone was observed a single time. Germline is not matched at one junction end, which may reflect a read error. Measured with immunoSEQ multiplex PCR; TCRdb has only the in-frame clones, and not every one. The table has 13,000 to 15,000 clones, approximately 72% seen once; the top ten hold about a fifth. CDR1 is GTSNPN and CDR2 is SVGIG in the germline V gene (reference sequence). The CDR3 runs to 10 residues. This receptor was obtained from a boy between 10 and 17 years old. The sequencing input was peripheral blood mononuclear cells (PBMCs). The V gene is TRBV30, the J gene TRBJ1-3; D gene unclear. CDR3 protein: CAWSGNAIYF. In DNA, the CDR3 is TGTGCCTGGAGTGGAAACGCCATATATTTT.